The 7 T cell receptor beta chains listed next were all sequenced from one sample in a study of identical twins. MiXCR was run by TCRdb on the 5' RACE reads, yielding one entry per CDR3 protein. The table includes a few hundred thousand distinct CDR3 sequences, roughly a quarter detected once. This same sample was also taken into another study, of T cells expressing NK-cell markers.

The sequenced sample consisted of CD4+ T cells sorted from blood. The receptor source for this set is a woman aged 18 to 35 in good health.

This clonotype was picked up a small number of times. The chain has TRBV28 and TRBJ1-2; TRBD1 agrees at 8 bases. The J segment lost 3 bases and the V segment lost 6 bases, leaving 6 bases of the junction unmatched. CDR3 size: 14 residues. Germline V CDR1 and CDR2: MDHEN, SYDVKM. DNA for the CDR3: TGTGCCAGCAGGACTTCGACAGGGGACTATGGCTACACCTTC. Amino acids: CASRTSTGDYGYTF.

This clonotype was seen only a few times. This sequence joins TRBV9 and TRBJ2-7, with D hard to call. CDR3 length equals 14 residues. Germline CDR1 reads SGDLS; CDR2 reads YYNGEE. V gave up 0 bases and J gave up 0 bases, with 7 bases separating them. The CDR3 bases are TGTGCCAGCAGCGTAGAGGGCCGCTCCTACGAGCAGTACTTC. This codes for CASSVEGRSYEQYF.

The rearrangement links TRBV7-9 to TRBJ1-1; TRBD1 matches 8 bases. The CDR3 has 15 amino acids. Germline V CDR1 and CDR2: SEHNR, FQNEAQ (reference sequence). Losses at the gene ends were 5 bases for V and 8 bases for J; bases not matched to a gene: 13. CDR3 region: CASSHRPGQAPEAFF. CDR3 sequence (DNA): TGTGCCAGCAGCCACCGCCCGGGACAGGCTCCAGAAGCTTTCTTT.

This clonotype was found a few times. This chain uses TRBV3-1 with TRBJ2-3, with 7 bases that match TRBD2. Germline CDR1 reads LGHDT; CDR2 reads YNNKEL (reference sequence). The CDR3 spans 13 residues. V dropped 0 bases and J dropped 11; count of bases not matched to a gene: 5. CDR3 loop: CASSQDGLGGQYF. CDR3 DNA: TGTGCCAGCAGCCAAGATGGACTAGGTGGGCAGTATTTT.

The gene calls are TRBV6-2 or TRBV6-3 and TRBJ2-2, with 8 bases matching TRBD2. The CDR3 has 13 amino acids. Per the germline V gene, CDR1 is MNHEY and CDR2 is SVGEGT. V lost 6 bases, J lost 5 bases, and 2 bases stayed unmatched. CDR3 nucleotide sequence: TGTGCCAGCAGATTAGCGGGAACCGGGGAGCTGTTTTTT. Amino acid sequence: CASRLAGTGELFF.

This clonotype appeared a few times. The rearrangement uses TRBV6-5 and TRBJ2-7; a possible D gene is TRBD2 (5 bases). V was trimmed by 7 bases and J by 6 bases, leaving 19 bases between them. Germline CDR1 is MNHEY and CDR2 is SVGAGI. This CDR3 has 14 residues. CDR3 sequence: CASNWLALGSEQYF. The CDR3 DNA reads TGTGCCAGCAATTGGCTAGCTCTTGGATCCGAGCAGTACTTC.

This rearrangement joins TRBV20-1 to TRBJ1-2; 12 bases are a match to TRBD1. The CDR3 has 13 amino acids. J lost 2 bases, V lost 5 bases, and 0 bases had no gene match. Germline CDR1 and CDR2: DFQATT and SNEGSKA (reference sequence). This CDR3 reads CSAGTGGNYGYTF. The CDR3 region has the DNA TGCAGTGCTGGGACAGGGGGCAACTATGGCTACACCTTC.